The clone carrying this TCR beta chain was seen a handful of times. What it recognizes is unknown. The whole isolated RNA underwent reverse transcription, so sequencing captured expressed TCRB transcripts. The protocol was immunoSEQ multiplex PCR, while the TCRdb copy is restricted to in-frame clones and leaves out a portion. The sample includes about 120,000 clones, about 16% of them seen just once. These data come from a study of beta chain features in type 1 diabetes. Study results and caveats: For cells with high TCR expression, cDNA sequencing could yield over-representation. Patients with Type 1 diabetes showed moderately but significantly shorter TCRB CDR3s in all four CD4+ subsets. The naive, central memory and Treg TCRB repertoires showed an apparent similarity that was greater among patients than among healthy donors.

Trimming pared 2 bases from V and 5 bases from J, leaving 10 bases between. The CDR3 has 14 amino acids. Germline CDR1 and CDR2: SEHNR and FQNEAQ (reference sequence). Material: central memory CD4+ T cells from blood. The J gene is TRBJ2-4, the V gene TRBV7-9; D is possibly TRBD1 (6 bases). This TCR came from a man younger than 40 with type 1 diabetes. The DNA for the CDR3 is TGTGCCAGCAGCTTAAGGGGGTCAGAAAACATTCAGTACTTC. Translation gives CASSLRGSENIQYF.